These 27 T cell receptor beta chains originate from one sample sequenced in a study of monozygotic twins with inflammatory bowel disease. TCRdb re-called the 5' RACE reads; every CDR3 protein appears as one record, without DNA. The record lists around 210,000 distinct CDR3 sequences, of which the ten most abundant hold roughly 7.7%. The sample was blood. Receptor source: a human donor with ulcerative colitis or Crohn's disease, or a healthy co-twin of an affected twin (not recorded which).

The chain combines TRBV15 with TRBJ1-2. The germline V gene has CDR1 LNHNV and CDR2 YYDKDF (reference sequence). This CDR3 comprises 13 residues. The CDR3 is CATSRELNYGYTF. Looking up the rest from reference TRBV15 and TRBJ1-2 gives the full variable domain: DAMVIQNPRYQVTQFGKPVTLSCSQTLNHNVMYWYQQKSSQAPKLLFHYYDKDFNNEADTPDNFQSRRPNTSFCFLDIRSPGLGDTAMYLCATSRELNYGYTFGSGTRLTVV.

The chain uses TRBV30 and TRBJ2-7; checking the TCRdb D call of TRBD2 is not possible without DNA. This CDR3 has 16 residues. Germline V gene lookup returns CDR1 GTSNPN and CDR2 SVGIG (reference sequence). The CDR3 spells CAWSVRSGHYSYEQYF.

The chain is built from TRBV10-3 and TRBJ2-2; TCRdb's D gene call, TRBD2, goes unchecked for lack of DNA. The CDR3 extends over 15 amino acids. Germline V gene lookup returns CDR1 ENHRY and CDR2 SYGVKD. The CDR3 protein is CAISEIAGVTGELFF.

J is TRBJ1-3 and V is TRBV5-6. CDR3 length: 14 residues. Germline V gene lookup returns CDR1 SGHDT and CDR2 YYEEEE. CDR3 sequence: CASISRSSGNTIYF. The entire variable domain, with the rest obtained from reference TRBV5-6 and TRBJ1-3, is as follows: DAGVTQSPTHLIKTRGQQVTLRCSPKSGHDTVSWYQQALGQGPQFIFQYYEEEERQRGNFPDRFSGHQFPNYSSELNVNALLLGDSALYLCASISRSSGNTIYFGEGSWLTVV.

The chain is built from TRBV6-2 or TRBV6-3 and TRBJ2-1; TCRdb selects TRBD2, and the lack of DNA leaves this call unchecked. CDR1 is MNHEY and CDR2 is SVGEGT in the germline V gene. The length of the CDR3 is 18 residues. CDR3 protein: CASRPYGTSGGGYNEQFF.

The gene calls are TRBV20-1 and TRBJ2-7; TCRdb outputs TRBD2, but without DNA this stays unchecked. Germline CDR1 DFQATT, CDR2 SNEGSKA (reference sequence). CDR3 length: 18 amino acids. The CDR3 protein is CSARDHRGLTSGSYEQYF.

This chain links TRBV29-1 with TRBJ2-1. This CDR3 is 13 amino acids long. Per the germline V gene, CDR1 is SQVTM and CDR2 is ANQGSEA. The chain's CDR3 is CSVDDSGRNEQFF.

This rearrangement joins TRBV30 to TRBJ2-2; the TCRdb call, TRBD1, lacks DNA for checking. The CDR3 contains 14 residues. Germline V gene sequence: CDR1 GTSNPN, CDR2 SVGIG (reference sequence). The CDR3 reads CAWSPLLNTGELFF.

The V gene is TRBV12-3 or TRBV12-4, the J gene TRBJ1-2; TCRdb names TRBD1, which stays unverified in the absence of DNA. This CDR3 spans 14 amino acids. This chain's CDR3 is CASSSGGLSPGYTF.

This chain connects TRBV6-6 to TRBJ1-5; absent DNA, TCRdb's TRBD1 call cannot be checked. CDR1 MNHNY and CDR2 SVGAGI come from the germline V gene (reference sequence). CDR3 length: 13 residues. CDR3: CASTPGGNQPQHF.

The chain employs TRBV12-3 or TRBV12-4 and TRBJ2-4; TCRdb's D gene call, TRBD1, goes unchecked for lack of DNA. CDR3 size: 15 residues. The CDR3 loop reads CASSPTGGAKNIQYF.

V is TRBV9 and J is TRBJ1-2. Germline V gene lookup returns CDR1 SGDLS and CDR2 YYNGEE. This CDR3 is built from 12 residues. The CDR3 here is CASSVGANGYTF.

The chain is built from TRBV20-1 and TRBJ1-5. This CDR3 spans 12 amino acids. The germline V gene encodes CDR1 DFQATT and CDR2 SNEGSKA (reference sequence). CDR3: CSARDKDQPQHF.

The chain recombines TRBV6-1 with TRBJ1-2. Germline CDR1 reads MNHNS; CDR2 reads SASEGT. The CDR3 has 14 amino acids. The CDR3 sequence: CASSPSDLFGGYTF.

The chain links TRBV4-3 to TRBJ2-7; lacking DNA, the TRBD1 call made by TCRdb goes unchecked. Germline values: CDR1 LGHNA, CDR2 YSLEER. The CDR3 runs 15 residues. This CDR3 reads CASSQDVTVSNEQYF.

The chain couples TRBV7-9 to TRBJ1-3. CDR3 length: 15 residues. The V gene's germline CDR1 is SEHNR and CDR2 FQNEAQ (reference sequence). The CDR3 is CASILTPSAGNTIYF.

The CDR3 sequence is CASRTPSWKLFF. The chain carries TRBV6-1 and TRBJ1-4. Germline V CDR1 and CDR2: MNHNS, SASEGT. The CDR3 totals 12 residues.

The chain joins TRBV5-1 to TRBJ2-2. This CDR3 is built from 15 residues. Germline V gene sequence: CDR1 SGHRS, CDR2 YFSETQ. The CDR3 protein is CASSLTGLNTGELFF.

This CDR3 reads CSVEDGRRGITDTQYF. The gene calls are TRBV29-1 and TRBJ2-3; TCRdb's D gene call, TRBD1, goes unchecked for lack of DNA. Germline V gene sequence: CDR1 SQVTM, CDR2 ANQGSEA. This CDR3 is built from 16 residues.

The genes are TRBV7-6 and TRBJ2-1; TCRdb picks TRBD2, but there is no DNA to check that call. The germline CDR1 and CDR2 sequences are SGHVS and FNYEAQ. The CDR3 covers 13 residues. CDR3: CASSLQGLNEQFF.

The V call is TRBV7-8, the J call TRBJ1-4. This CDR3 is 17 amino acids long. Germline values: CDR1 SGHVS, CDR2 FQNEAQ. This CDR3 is CASSLGPRGATNEKLFF.

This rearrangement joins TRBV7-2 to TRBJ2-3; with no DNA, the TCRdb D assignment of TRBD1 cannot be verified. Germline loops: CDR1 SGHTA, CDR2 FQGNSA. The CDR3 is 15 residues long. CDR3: CASSPDPGRTDTQYF.

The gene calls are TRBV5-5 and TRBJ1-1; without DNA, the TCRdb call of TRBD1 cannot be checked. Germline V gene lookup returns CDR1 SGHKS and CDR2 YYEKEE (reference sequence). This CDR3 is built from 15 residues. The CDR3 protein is CASSYPGTGNTEAFF.

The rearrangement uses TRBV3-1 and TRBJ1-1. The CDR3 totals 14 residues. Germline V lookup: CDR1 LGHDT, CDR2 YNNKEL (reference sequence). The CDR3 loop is CASSQEGGGAEAFF.

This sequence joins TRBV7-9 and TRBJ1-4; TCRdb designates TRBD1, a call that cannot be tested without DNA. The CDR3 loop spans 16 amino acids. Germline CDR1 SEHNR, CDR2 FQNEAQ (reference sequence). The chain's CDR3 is CASSYRQGGTNEKLFF.

This CDR3 is CASSLGRTGGADYTF. This sequence joins TRBV7-2 and TRBJ1-2; TCRdb calls TRBD1, which cannot be checked without DNA. The CDR3 is 15 residues long. Germline V gene data show CDR1 as SGHTA and CDR2 as FQGNSA.

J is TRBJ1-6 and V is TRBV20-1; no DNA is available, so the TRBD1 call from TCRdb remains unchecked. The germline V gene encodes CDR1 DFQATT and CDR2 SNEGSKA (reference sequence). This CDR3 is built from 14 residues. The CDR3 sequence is CSAGALLGNSPLHF.